These 26 T cell receptor beta chains were all obtained from the same sample, sequenced in a study of blood T cell repertoires in COVID-19. The method was immunoSEQ multiplex PCR; TCRdb's version includes in-frame clones alone and lacks a portion of them. The sample shows over 250,000 clones, roughly 90% of them seen only once. Sequenced input: peripheral blood. Every receptor here comes from a man aged 55 to 70 who had recovered from COVID-19.

The chain has TRBV7-9 and TRBJ2-6, with a weak D call TRBD1 (5 bases). Germline values: CDR1 SEHNR, CDR2 FQNEAQ (reference sequence). The CDR3 contains 15 residues. Trimming shortened V by 3 bases and J by 2 bases, and 8 bases separated the two germline ends. The CDR3 protein is CASSFTRAGANVLTF. The CDR3 DNA sequence: TGTGCCAGCAGCTTTACCAGGGCTGGGGCCAACGTCCTGACTTTC.

The V and J genes are TRBV5-1 and TRBJ2-6; D might be TRBD1 (5 bases). In germline, CDR1 is SGHRS, CDR2 YFSETQ. Deletions cut 1 base from V and 0 bases from J, with 17 bases between. The CDR3 has 19 residues. In DNA form, the CDR3 reads TGCGCCAGCAGCTTGTATTTCCAGGGCCAAACCTCTGGGGCCAACGTCCTGACTTTC. Translated, it gives CASSLYFQGQTSGANVLTF.

The gene calls are TRBV9 and TRBJ2-1; weak D call: TRBD2 (7 bases). CDR1 SGDLS and CDR2 YYNGEE come from the germline V gene. The CDR3 length is 16 residues. Trimming removed 0 bases from V and 0 bases from J, with 10 bases in between. CDR3 DNA sequence: TGTGCCAGCAGCGTAGAGGGGGGGAGCTCCTACAATGAGCAGTTCTTC. Amino acid sequence: CASSVEGGSSYNEQFF.

The genes are TRBV19 and TRBJ2-5, with 12 bases matching TRBD1. The CDR3 is 15 residues long. Germline values: CDR1 LNHDA, CDR2 SQIVND (reference sequence). The J segment lost 5 bases and the V segment lost 3 bases, leaving 4 bases of the junction unmatched. This CDR3 reads CASSIGTGGSETQYF. Written as DNA, the CDR3 is TGTGCCAGTAGTATTGGGACAGGGGGCAGCGAGACCCAGTACTTC.

The V call is TRBV9, the J call TRBJ2-7; TRBD2 might be the D (6 bases). CDR3 size: 13 residues. Germline CDR1 and CDR2: SGDLS and YYNGEE. The germline V and J ends were trimmed by 4 bases and 3 bases, with 11 bases remaining between them. CDR3 residues: CASSLTDYYEQYF. In DNA, the CDR3 is TGTGCCAGCAGCTTAACGGACTACTACGAGCAGTACTTC.

The chain combines TRBV30 with TRBJ1-2; D is unresolved. V lost 0 bases, J lost 7 bases, and 6 bases lay in between. Germline assignment: CDR1 GTSNPN and CDR2 SVGIG (reference sequence). This CDR3 region has 11 residues. CDR3 residues: CAWSVGSGYTF. The CDR3 DNA is TGTGCCTGGAGTGTAGGGAGTGGCTACACCTTC.

The rearrangement uses TRBV12-3 or TRBV12-4 and TRBJ2-7; D unclear. The germline V and J ends were trimmed by 3 bases and 3 bases, with 9 bases remaining between them. This CDR3 is built from 13 residues. The CDR3 region is CASSLGRNYEQYF. CDR3 in DNA: TGTGCCAGCAGTTTGGGCAGAAACTACGAGCAGTACTTC.

V usage is TRBV27 and J usage is TRBJ2-5; 8 nucleotides line up with TRBD2. Losses at the gene ends were 5 bases for V and 4 bases for J; bases not matched to a gene: 9. Germline CDR1 reads MNHEY; CDR2 reads SMNVEV (reference sequence). The CDR3 spans 15 residues. CDR3 nucleotide sequence: TGTGCCAGCAGTGACCTTAGCGGGGTAGGAGAGACCCAGTACTTC. It specifies CASSDLSGVGETQYF.

The chain combines TRBV5-8 with TRBJ1-6, with a tentative D call TRBD1 (6 bases). Germline assignment: CDR1 SGHTS and CDR2 YDEGEE. V was trimmed by 1 base and J by 0 bases, leaving 11 bases between them. The CDR3 totals 17 residues. The CDR3 DNA reads TGTGCCAGCAGCTTGTTGGGGGCACGCTCCTATAATTCACCCCTCCACTTT. It is translated as CASSLLGARSYNSPLHF. Variable domain in full (rest from reference TRBV5-8 and TRBJ1-6): EAGVTQSPTHLIKTRGQQATLRCSPISGHTSVYWYQQALGLGLQFLLWYDEGEERNRGNFPPRFSGRQFPNYSSELNVNALELEDSALYLCASSLLGARSYNSPLHFGNGTRLTVT.

This chain links TRBV5-4 with TRBJ1-2; possibly TRBD1 for D (6 bases). Germline CDR1 reads SGHNT; CDR2 reads YYREEE (reference sequence). The V end was cut by 1 base, the J end by 4 bases, with 8 bases between. The length of the CDR3 is 13 residues. CDR3 sequence (DNA): TGTGCCAGCAGCTTGAGGGGGGGCTATGGCTACACCTTC. Encoded protein: CASSLRGGYGYTF.

V is TRBV7-2 and J is TRBJ2-1, with TRBD2 matching over 8 bases. This CDR3 region has 16 residues. The J segment lost 6 bases and the V segment lost 5 bases, leaving 12 bases of the junction unmatched. Germline values: CDR1 SGHTA, CDR2 FQGNSA. As DNA, the CDR3 is TGTGCCAGCAGCCCCTCTTCCAGCGGGGGTCGCAATGAGCAGTTCTTC. It translates to CASSPSSSGGRNEQFF. Combining the CDR3 with reference TRBV7-2 and TRBJ2-1 gives the whole variable domain GAGVSQSPSNKVTEKGKDVELRCDPISGHTALYWYRQSLGQGLEFLIYFQGNSAPDKSGLPSDRFSAERTGGSVSTLTIQRTQQEDSAVYLCASSPSSSGGRNEQFFGPGTRLTVL.

V usage is TRBV27 and J usage is TRBJ1-4, with TRBD1 as a possible D gene (5 bases). Trimming cost V 5 bases and J 2 bases, with 15 bases left between them. The germline gives CDR1 MNHEY, CDR2 SMNVEV (reference sequence). This CDR3 contains 16 residues. The DNA for the CDR3 is TGTGCCAGCAGTCTAACAACCGCAGGGACTAATGAAAAACTGTTTTTT. This codes for CASSLTTAGTNEKLFF.

The CDR3 region is CASSLGGTSGGRTDTQYF. The CDR3 DNA is TGTGCCAGCAGCCTAGGCGGGACTAGCGGGGGGCGTACAGATACGCAGTATTTT. The chain combines TRBV9 with TRBJ2-3, with TRBD2 matching over 15 bases. The germline CDR1 and CDR2 sequences are SGDLS and YYNGEE. J gave up 3 bases and V 4 bases, and 9 bases lay outside the gene matches. The CDR3 has 18 residues.

CDR3 loop: CASSPTGRGDTQYF. The CDR3 coding sequence is TGTGCCAGCTCTCCCACGGGGAGGGGAGATACGCAGTATTTT. V usage is TRBV18 and J usage is TRBJ2-3; 7 bases match TRBD2. V trimming: 6 bases; J trimming: 5 bases; junction bases outside the gene matches: 8. There are 14 residues in the CDR3. Germline assignment: CDR1 KGHSH and CDR2 LQKENI.

This sequence joins TRBV4-2 and TRBJ2-7, with D uncertain. Trimming took 0 bases from V and 2 from J, leaving 17 bases between them. CDR1 LGHNA and CDR2 YNFKEQ come from the germline V gene. This CDR3 contains 17 residues. The CDR3 nucleotides are TGTGCCAGCAGCCAAGAGGGTCCATCCCCTCTAGCCTACGAGCAGTACTTC. Translating it yields CASSQEGPSPLAYEQYF.

The rearrangement links TRBV5-4 to TRBJ1-6; D not certain. Germline V gene data show CDR1 as SGHNT and CDR2 as YYREEE (reference sequence). Trimming cost V 0 bases and J 9 bases, with 10 bases left between them. The CDR3 has 14 residues. As DNA, the CDR3 is TGTGCCAGCAGCTTGGAAGGCTCTAGTTCACCCCTCCACTTT. It codes for CASSLEGSSSPLHF.

This chain connects TRBV5-1 to TRBJ2-2; 8 bases are a match to TRBD2. Trimming cost V 5 bases and J 4 bases; bases outside gene matches: 7. This CDR3 contains 15 residues. The germline CDR1 and CDR2 sequences are SGHRS and YFSETQ. DNA for the CDR3: TGCGCCAGCAGATCGGCGGGGGGTCCCACCGGGGAGCTGTTTTTT. Protein product: CASRSAGGPTGELFF.

The rearrangement uses TRBV4-1 and TRBJ2-1; TRBD1 might be the D (5 bases). The CDR3 has 15 residues. Trimming pared 2 bases from V and 7 bases from J, leaving 15 bases between. Germline V gives CDR1 MGHRA, CDR2 YSYEKL. This CDR3 is CASSQTPPPGNEQFF. CDR3 in DNA: TGCGCCAGCAGCCAAACCCCACCCCCAGGGAATGAGCAGTTCTTC.

The chain links TRBV30 to TRBJ2-7; D is perhaps TRBD2 (5 bases). The ends were cut back, 2 bases at V and 5 bases at J, with 13 bases in the middle. Germline V gives CDR1 GTSNPN, CDR2 SVGIG (reference sequence). This CDR3 region has 13 residues. The CDR3 protein is CAWSRGFGHEQYF. As DNA, the CDR3 is TGTGCCTGGAGTCGAGGGTTTGGCCACGAGCAGTACTTC.

The chain combines TRBV5-8 with TRBJ1-2, with a possible D match to TRBD1 (6 bases). The CDR3 totals 15 residues. V was clipped by 0 bases and J by 8 bases, with 17 bases between them. CDR1 is SGHTS, CDR2 YDEGEE, per germline. CDR3 residues: CASSLAARDTQGYTF. The CDR3 DNA follows: TGTGCCAGCAGCTTGGCCGCCCGGGACACCCAAGGCTACACCTTC.

This chain connects TRBV25-1 to TRBJ1-4, with TRBD1 matching 8 bases. J lost 15 bases, V lost 0 bases, and 12 bases had no gene match. There are 15 residues in the CDR3. Germline V gives CDR1 MGHDK, CDR2 SYGVNS. CDR3 sequence (DNA): TGTGCCAGCAGTGAATATAGGCAGGGGGCACCGGCAGTGTTTTTT. Translating gives CASSEYRQGAPAVFF.

The chain combines TRBV25-1 with TRBJ1-1; maybe TRBD1 (6 bases). V was cut by 5 bases and J by 7 bases, with 14 bases left in between. The germline V gene has CDR1 MGHDK and CDR2 SYGVNS. This CDR3 contains 13 residues. The CDR3 DNA sequence: TGTGCCAGCAGTTTTCCGGACAGCATTGAAGCTTTCTTT. This gives the protein CASSFPDSIEAFF. The entire variable domain, with the rest obtained from reference TRBV25-1 and TRBJ1-1, is as follows: EADIYQTPRYLVIGTGKKITLECSQTMGHDKMYWYQQDPGMELHLIHYSYGVNSTEKGDLSSESTVSRIRTEHFPLTLESARPSHTSQYLCASSFPDSIEAFFGQGTRLTVV.

As to this clone: One end of the junction fails to match germline, which may point to a read error. V usage is TRBV6-1 and J usage is TRBJ2-1, with D perhaps TRBD2 (6 bases). Germline V CDR1 and CDR2: MNHNS, SASEGT. There are 13 residues in the CDR3. CDR3 DNA: TGTGCCAGCAGTGAAGCAGCACTAGCTTATCGGCTCTTC. It is translated as CASSEAALAYRLF.

This rearrangement joins TRBV21-1 to TRBJ2-7; TRBD1 is taken as the D call from the table, unchecked against the DNA. TRBV21-1 is designated a pseudogene. The CDR3 has 18 amino acids. The CDR3 loop reads CASSKRAGSVQGGYEQYF. CDR3 bases: TGTGCCAGCAGCAAGAGAGCTGGATCCGTGCAGGGGGGCTACGAGCAGTACTTC.

The rearrangement uses TRBV19 and TRBJ1-2; TRBD1 matches 10 bases. V was pared by 2 bases and J by 5 bases, with 5 bases of the junction left unmatched. The CDR3 length is 15 residues. Germline assignment: CDR1 LNHDA and CDR2 SQIVND (reference sequence). CDR3 sequence reads: CASSITGTGEYGYTF. In DNA, the CDR3 is TGTGCCAGTAGTATAACTGGGACAGGGGAGTATGGCTACACCTTC.

To note about this clone: This sample includes further DNA sequences coding for the same CDR3. The chain is built from TRBV11-2 and TRBJ2-3; 15 bases map to TRBD2. This CDR3 has 16 residues. J was trimmed by 6 bases and V by 5 bases; bases with no gene match: 6. CDR1 and CDR2 (germline): SGHAT, FQNNGV. The CDR3 here is CASSPRTSGGADTQYF. The CDR3 DNA is TGTGCCAGCAGCCCTCGGACTAGCGGGGGGGCCGATACGCAGTATTTT.